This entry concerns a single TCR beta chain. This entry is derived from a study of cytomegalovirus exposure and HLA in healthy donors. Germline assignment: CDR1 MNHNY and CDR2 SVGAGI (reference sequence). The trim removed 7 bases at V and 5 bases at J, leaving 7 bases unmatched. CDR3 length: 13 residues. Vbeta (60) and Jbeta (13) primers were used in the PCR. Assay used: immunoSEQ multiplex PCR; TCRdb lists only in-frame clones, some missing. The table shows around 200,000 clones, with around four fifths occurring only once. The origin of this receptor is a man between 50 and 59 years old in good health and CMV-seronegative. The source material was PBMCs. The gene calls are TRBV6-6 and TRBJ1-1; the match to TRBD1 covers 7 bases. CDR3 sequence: CASTPTGKTEAFF. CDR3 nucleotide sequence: TGTGCCAGCACCCCGACAGGGAAGACTGAAGCTTTCTTT.